The 19 T cell receptor beta chains reported below all come from one sample, sequenced in a study of graft-versus-host responses after intestinal transplantation. Measured with immunoSEQ multiplex PCR; TCRdb has only the in-frame clones, and not every one. Of about 40,000 clones listed, about 95% are singletons. What these receptors recognize is not known. Sequencing was performed on unstimulated CD8+ T cells sorted from spleen or lymph node cells, taken before transplant. The receptor set was obtained from a human donor who was the organ donor for an intestinal transplant.

This chain links TRBV25-1 with TRBJ2-7; 8 bases line up with TRBD2. Germline V gene lookup returns CDR1 MGHDK and CDR2 SYGVNS. The length of the CDR3 is 17 residues. V dropped 1 base and J dropped 3; count of bases not matched to a gene: 11. CDR3: CASSEFPIRGGSYEQYF. DNA for the CDR3: TGTGCCAGCAGTGAATTTCCTATCCGGGGGGGCAGCTACGAGCAGTACTTC.

The rearrangement joins TRBV29-1 to TRBJ2-7, with D possibly TRBD2 on 5 matching bases. Trimming shortened V by 4 bases and J by 2 bases, and 12 bases separated the two germline ends. The CDR3 is 13 amino acids. CDR1 SQVTM and CDR2 ANQGSEA come from the germline V gene. This chain's CDR3 is CSVVVEGPYEQYF. DNA for the CDR3: TGCAGCGTTGTTGTCGAGGGCCCCTACGAGCAGTACTTC.

This clone occurred once. The chain has TRBV11-3 and TRBJ2-2, with 7 bases that match TRBD1. J lost 1 base, V lost 3 bases, and 2 bases had no gene match. The germline V gene encodes CDR1 SGHNT and CDR2 YENEEA. The CDR3 spans 15 residues. The CDR3 bases are TGTGCCAGCAGCTTCGACAGGGAGAACACCGGGGAGCTGTTTTTT. Translation: CASSFDRENTGELFF.

The V and J genes are TRBV5-5 and TRBJ1-6; 9 bases are shared with TRBD1. Germline CDR1 and CDR2: SGHKS and YYEKEE (reference sequence). V dropped 4 bases and J dropped 7; count of bases not matched to a gene: 3. This CDR3 spans 14 amino acids. CDR3 region: CASSTGQGNSPLHF. CDR3 coding DNA: TGTGCCAGCAGCACCGGACAGGGGAATTCACCCCTCCACTTT. Based on the CDR3 plus reference TRBV5-5 and TRBJ1-6, the full variable domain is DAGVTQSPTHLIKTRGQQVTLRCSPISGHKSVSWYQQVLGQGPQFIFQYYEKEERGRGNFPDRFSARQFPNYSSELNVNALLLGDSALYLCASSTGQGNSPLHFGNGTRLTVT.

The chain couples TRBV9 to TRBJ2-7; possibly TRBD2 for D (6 bases). Trimming cost V 2 bases and J 3 bases, with 12 bases left between them. This CDR3 contains 14 residues. Per germline, CDR1 SGDLS and CDR2 YYNGEE. The CDR3 sequence is CASSVGGESYEQYF. In DNA form, the CDR3 reads TGTGCCAGCAGCGTTGGAGGGGAGAGCTACGAGCAGTACTTC. Variable domain in full (rest from reference TRBV9 and TRBJ2-7): DSGVTQTPKHLITATGQRVTLRCSPRSGDLSVYWYQQSLDQGLQFLIQYYNGEERAKGNILERFSAQQFPDLHSELNLSSLELGDSALYFCASSVGGESYEQYFGPGTRLTVT.

This clone showed up just once. The chain is built from TRBV9 and TRBJ1-2; the D gene is possibly TRBD1 (6 bases). Germline lookup yields CDR1 SGDLS and CDR2 YYNGEE. Trimming cost V 5 bases and J 2 bases, with 10 bases left between them. This CDR3 has 13 amino acids. CDR3: CASRRTDNYGYTF. The CDR3 DNA is TGTGCCAGCAGACGGACAGACAACTATGGCTACACCTTC.

The chain combines TRBV7-2 with TRBJ2-1; a possible D gene is TRBD2 (6 bases). The CDR3 spans 17 residues. Germline CDR1 SGHTA, CDR2 FQGNSA. Trimming took off 1 base at V and 4 bases at J, with 17 bases between the two ends. CDR3 in amino acids: CASSLEFAGPEYNEQFF. CDR3 coding DNA: TGTGCCAGCAGCTTAGAGTTTGCGGGGCCGGAGTACAATGAGCAGTTCTTC.

The chain has TRBV6-4 and TRBJ2-3, with TRBD1 matching over 7 bases. The CDR3 length is 16 residues. V lost 1 base, J lost 5 bases, and 9 bases stayed unmatched. The V gene's germline CDR1 is MRHNA and CDR2 SNTAGT. The CDR3 sequence is CASSDYTGTDLDTQYF. CDR3 sequence (DNA): TGTGCCAGCAGTGACTATACCGGGACAGATTTAGATACGCAGTATTTT.

This clone has a handful of counts. V and J are TRBV19 and TRBJ2-7; no clear D gene. Germline values: CDR1 LNHDA, CDR2 SQIVND (reference sequence). The CDR3 is 11 residues long. The V end lost 4 bases, the J end lost 3 bases, and 4 bases lay between the germline ends. The CDR3 sequence is CASSTGYEQYF. CDR3 DNA sequence: TGTGCCAGTAGTACAGGCTACGAGCAGTACTTC. Looking up the rest from reference TRBV19 and TRBJ2-7 gives the full variable domain: DGGITQSPKYLFRKEGQNVTLSCEQNLNHDAMYWYRQDPGQGLRLIYYSQIVNDFQKGDIAEGYSVSREKKESFPLTVTSAQKNPTAFYLCASSTGYEQYFGPGTRLTVT.

The chain uses TRBV29-1 and TRBJ1-6; D unresolved. CDR1 is SQVTM and CDR2 is ANQGSEA in the germline V gene. The CDR3 has 12 amino acids. The V end lost 4 bases, the J end lost 6 bases, and 7 bases lay between the germline ends. The CDR3 DNA is TGCAGCGTTGGAGGCCTTAATTCACCCCTCCACTTT. It is translated as CSVGGLNSPLHF.

The genes are TRBV27 and TRBJ2-1; 7 bases are shared with TRBD2. J lost 6 bases, V lost 0 bases, and 5 bases had no gene match. Germline CDR1 MNHEY, CDR2 SMNVEV (reference sequence). The CDR3 spans 15 residues. CDR3 sequence reads: CASSLSDWGGNEQFF. The CDR3 region has the DNA TGTGCCAGCAGTTTATCGGATTGGGGGGGCAATGAGCAGTTCTTC.

The chain carries TRBV2 and TRBJ2-3, with 11 nucleotides matching TRBD2. The CDR3 extends over 15 amino acids. Unmatched junction bases numbered 9, after V lost 7 bases and J lost 6 bases. CDR1 and CDR2 from the germline V gene are SNHLY and FYNNEI. This CDR3 reads CASIGSGGVRDTQYF. CDR3 nucleotides: TGTGCCAGCATCGGTAGCGGGGGGGTGCGGGATACGCAGTATTTT.

The V and J genes are TRBV2 and TRBJ2-1; TRBD2 might be the D (6 bases). From germline, CDR1 is SNHLY and CDR2 FYNNEI. Trimming shortened V by 6 bases and J by 4 bases, and 16 bases separated the two germline ends. There are 15 residues in the CDR3. CDR3 loop: CASRRDSSPYNEQFF. In DNA, the CDR3 is TGTGCCAGCAGACGGGACTCGTCACCGTACAATGAGCAGTTCTTC.

The rearrangement uses TRBV7-6 and TRBJ1-1; D ambiguous. The CDR3 is 12 residues long. The germline CDR1 and CDR2 sequences are SGHVS and FNYEAQ. V was shortened by 3 bases and J by 0 bases, with 2 bases between the two germline ends. CDR3 protein: CASSLLNTEAFF. CDR3 DNA: TGTGCCAGCAGCTTGCTGAACACTGAAGCTTTCTTT.

The chain has TRBV7-9 and TRBJ2-2; D unclear. Between the trimmed V and J ends, which lost 0 bases and 6 bases, there was a span of 8 bases. The CDR3 is made up of 14 amino acids. Germline CDR1 SEHNR, CDR2 FQNEAQ (reference sequence). The CDR3 region is CASSLATQAGELFF. Written as DNA, the CDR3 is TGTGCCAGCAGCTTAGCTACTCAGGCCGGGGAGCTGTTTTTT.

About this clone: The identical CDR3 is also encoded by other nucleotide sequences in the sample. J is TRBJ2-7 and V is TRBV7-9; D is ambiguous. The CDR3 is 15 residues long. V gave up 4 bases and J gave up 0 bases, with 13 bases separating them. Per the germline V gene, CDR1 is SEHNR and CDR2 is FQNEAQ (reference sequence). CDR3 amino acids: CASSSTELSSYEQYF. DNA of the CDR3: TGTGCCAGCAGCTCTACCGAGCTTAGCTCCTACGAGCAGTACTTC.

The chain links TRBV6-6 to TRBJ2-1, with 10 bases matching TRBD2. Germline lookup yields CDR1 MNHNY and CDR2 SVGAGI (reference sequence). CDR3 size: 15 residues. The V segment lost 0 bases and the J segment 8 bases; nucleotides outside the gene matches: 4. The CDR3, as DNA: TGTGCCAGCAGTTACTCGACTAGCGGGTGGGATGAGCAGTTCTTC. Its protein product is CASSYSTSGWDEQFF.

The chain recombines TRBV4-3 with TRBJ1-4, with 8 nucleotides matching TRBD1. The trim removed 0 bases at V and 0 bases at J, leaving 0 bases unmatched. The CDR3 has 16 amino acids. Germline assignment: CDR1 LGHNA and CDR2 YSLEER. The CDR3 coding sequence is TGCGCCAGCAGCCAAGAGGACAGGGCAACTAATGAAAAACTGTTTTTT. This translates into CASSQEDRATNEKLFF.

The chain has TRBV11-2 and TRBJ2-3; tentatively, D is TRBD1 or TRBD2 (5 bases each). Trimming shortened V by 5 bases and J by 4 bases, and 19 bases separated the two germline ends. Germline V CDR1 and CDR2: SGHAT, FQNNGV. This CDR3 comprises 16 residues. CDR3 protein: CASSPRPGPVADTQYF. In nucleotides, the CDR3 is TGTGCCAGCAGCCCCAGGCCGGGACCCGTGGCAGATACGCAGTATTTT.